Described below is a single T cell receptor (beta chain) sequence and its context. Its antigen is undetermined. This sample stems from a study of OX40 agonist ivuxolimab in advanced cancers. Study outcomes and limitations: Part of the nonresponder group also had normalized T-cell clonal expansion that was low. The average count of expanded clones was higher among CD8+ T cells than among CD4+.

The CDR3 is 13 amino acids. V dropped 5 bases and J dropped 4 bases, with 11 bases sitting between them. Germline CDR1 is SGHAT and CDR2 is FQNNGV. Assay used: immunoSEQ multiplex PCR; TCRdb lists only in-frame clones, some missing. The data hold tens of thousands of clones, with around 83% observed a single time. The sequence came from an adult with an advanced solid tumor such as melanoma, head and neck, liver or kidney cancer. This specimen consisted of CD4+ or CD8+ T cells sorted from blood, obtained in a trial of the OX40 agonist ivuxolimab. This chain joins TRBV11-2 and TRBJ1-2; a possible D gene is TRBD1 (5 bases). DNA for the CDR3: TGTGCCAGCAGCCGCGGGACGGTCTATGGCTACACCTTC. Its protein product is CASSRGTVYGYTF.